A selection of T cell receptor beta chains follows, all from one sample in a study of blood T cell repertoires in COVID-19. Libraries were prepared by immunoSEQ multiplex PCR; TCRdb keeps only in-frame clonotypes and omits some of them. Of approximately 70,000 clones in the sample, under 90% were seen once. The sequenced sample consisted of peripheral blood. The receptors originated from a man aged 65 to 85 with active or convalescent COVID-19. Both conserved end residues are part of each CDR3. Fields, in order: J gene, V gene, D gene, clone size, CDR3 protein, CDR3 DNA. The D gene is left open where the match is weak. Clone size is given for some rows only: seen once, a few or many times, or a class if the clone is expanded.

j_gene: TRBJ1-5; v_gene: TRBV28; d_gene: .; abundance: once; CDR3aa: CASNLAGVDNQPQHF; CDR3nt: TGTGCCAGCAACCTAGCGGGGGTTGACAATCAGCCCCAGCATTTT
j_gene: TRBJ1-6; v_gene: TRBV30; d_gene: .; abundance: .; CDR3aa: CAWSVVGGALASPLHF; CDR3nt: TGTGCCTGGAGTGTAGTGGGGGGAGCTTTGGCTTCACCCCTCCACTTT
j_gene: TRBJ1-6; v_gene: TRBV19; d_gene: TRBD1; abundance: .; CDR3aa: CATQETGGINSPLHF; CDR3nt: TGTGCCACCCAAGAGACAGGGGGGATAAATTCACCCCTCCACTTT
j_gene: TRBJ2-2; v_gene: TRBV29-1; d_gene: .; abundance: .; CDR3aa: CSVADTGELFF; CDR3nt: TGCAGCGTTGCCGACACCGGGGAGCTGTTTTTT
j_gene: TRBJ2-7; v_gene: TRBV19; d_gene: .; abundance: .; CDR3aa: CASSIGARGPYEQYF; CDR3nt: TGTGCCAGTAGTATAGGCGCGCGCGGGCCCTACGAGCAGTACTTC
j_gene: TRBJ2-7; v_gene: TRBV6-1; d_gene: TRBD2; abundance: .; CDR3aa: CASSKREGHGYEQYF; CDR3nt: TGTGCCAGCAGCAAGCGGGAGGGCCATGGGTACGAGCAGTACTTC
j_gene: TRBJ2-5; v_gene: TRBV30; d_gene: .; abundance: few; CDR3aa: CAWSVLGTQYF; CDR3nt: TGTGCCTGGAGTGTACTTGGGACCCAGTACTTC
j_gene: TRBJ1-4; v_gene: TRBV6-6; d_gene: .; abundance: .; CDR3aa: CASRSYPAANEKLFF; CDR3nt: TGTGCCAGCAGGTCTTACCCAGCGGCTAATGAAAAACTGTTTTTT
j_gene: TRBJ2-2; v_gene: TRBV7-6; d_gene: .; abundance: .; CDR3aa: CASSLARGGSNTGELFF; CDR3nt: TGTGCCAGCAGCTTAGCGAGGGGGGGATCGAACACCGGGGAGCTGTTTTTT
j_gene: TRBJ1-5; v_gene: TRBV29-1; d_gene: TRBD1; abundance: once; CDR3aa: CSVATGDQPQHF; CDR3nt: TGCAGCGTTGCCACAGGGGATCAGCCCCAGCATTTT
j_gene: TRBJ2-2; v_gene: TRBV12-5; d_gene: .; abundance: .; CDR3aa: CASGRGSPGELFF; CDR3nt: TGTGCTAGTGGTCGGGGGTCCCCCGGGGAGCTGTTTTTT
j_gene: TRBJ2-5; v_gene: TRBV4-1; d_gene: .; abundance: .; CDR3aa: CASSQGQQETQYF; CDR3nt: TGCGCCAGCAGCCAAGGGCAGCAAGAGACCCAGTACTTC
j_gene: TRBJ1-1; v_gene: TRBV19; d_gene: .; abundance: .; CDR3aa: CASSLLANTEAFF; CDR3nt: TGTGCCAGTAGTTTGTTAGCGAACACTGAAGCTTTCTTT
j_gene: TRBJ1-2; v_gene: TRBV7-2; d_gene: .; abundance: .; CDR3aa: CASSLVSGQSHGYTF; CDR3nt: TGTGCCAGCAGCTTAGTATCAGGTCAGAGCCATGGCTACACCTTC
j_gene: TRBJ1-3; v_gene: TRBV28; d_gene: .; abundance: .; CDR3aa: CASRGAPGNTIYF; CDR3nt: TGTGCCAGCCGGGGGGCGCCCGGAAACACCATATATTTT
j_gene: TRBJ1-4; v_gene: TRBV10-3; d_gene: .; abundance: .; CDR3aa: CATGGWENEKLFF; CDR3nt: TGTGCCACCGGGGGGTGGGAAAATGAAAAACTGTTTTTT
j_gene: TRBJ2-1; v_gene: TRBV6-6; d_gene: .; abundance: .; CDR3aa: CASTKRGAGGNEQFF; CDR3nt: TGTGCCAGCACCAAGAGAGGTGCCGGGGGCAATGAGCAGTTCTTC
j_gene: TRBJ2-1; v_gene: TRBV4-2; d_gene: TRBD2; abundance: .; CDR3aa: CASSPGGLAGRGSGLLSYNEQFF; CDR3nt: TGTGCCAGCAGCCCCGGGGGACTAGCGGGAAGAGGATCGGGTCTTCTCTCCTACAATGAGCAGTTCTTC
j_gene: TRBJ2-3; v_gene: TRBV6-5; d_gene: TRBD2; abundance: once; CDR3aa: CASSWGAGVSTDTQYF; CDR3nt: TGTGCCAGCAGTTGGGGAGCGGGAGTGAGCACAGATACGCAGTATTTT
j_gene: TRBJ1-5; v_gene: TRBV28; d_gene: .; abundance: .; CDR3aa: CATTGIGESQPQHF; CDR3nt: TGTGCCACCACAGGGATCGGCGAGTCTCAGCCCCAGCATTTT
j_gene: TRBJ2-2; v_gene: TRBV28; d_gene: TRBD1; abundance: .; CDR3aa: CASSPPQGALTGELFF; CDR3nt: TGTGCCAGCAGTCCTCCGCAGGGGGCCCTCACCGGGGAGCTGTTTTTT
j_gene: TRBJ2-7; v_gene: TRBV3-1/TRBV3-2; d_gene: TRBD1; abundance: .; CDR3aa: CAKYSNRGPTYEQYF; CDR3nt: TGTGCCAAATACTCCAACAGGGGGCCAACCTACGAGCAGTACTTC
j_gene: TRBJ1-1; v_gene: TRBV18; d_gene: TRBD1; abundance: .; CDR3aa: CASSPQRGLGQMWSEAFF; CDR3nt: TGTGCCAGCTCACCACAGAGGGGCCTGGGACAGATGTGGTCTGAAGCTTTCTTT
j_gene: TRBJ2-7; v_gene: TRBV7-2; d_gene: .; abundance: .; CDR3aa: CASSVSYEQYF; CDR3nt: TGTGCCAGCAGCGTCAGCTACGAGCAGTACTTC
j_gene: TRBJ2-1; v_gene: TRBV27; d_gene: TRBD1; abundance: .; CDR3aa: CASRTGGPYNEQFF; CDR3nt: TGTGCCAGCAGGACAGGGGGCCCTTACAATGAGCAGTTCTTC
j_gene: TRBJ1-2; v_gene: TRBV5-1; d_gene: TRBD1; abundance: few; CDR3aa: CASSLYTGTGARGDGYTF; CDR3nt: TGCGCCAGCAGCTTGTATACCGGGACAGGGGCCAGGGGTGATGGCTACACCTTC
j_gene: TRBJ2-2; v_gene: TRBV7-3; d_gene: .; abundance: .; CDR3aa: CASSLSQGGTGELFF; CDR3nt: TGTGCCAGCAGCCTCTCACAGGGAGGGACCGGGGAGCTGTTTTTT
j_gene: TRBJ2-7; v_gene: TRBV5-6; d_gene: .; abundance: once; CDR3aa: CASKGRGTLYEQYF; CDR3nt: TGTGCCAGCAAAGGCCGGGGAACCCTCTACGAGCAGTACTTC
j_gene: TRBJ2-3; v_gene: TRBV6-5; d_gene: .; abundance: .; CDR3aa: CASSPGTDTQYF; CDR3nt: TGTGCCAGCAGTCCCGGCACAGATACGCAGTATTTT
j_gene: TRBJ2-1; v_gene: TRBV27; d_gene: TRBD2; abundance: .; CDR3aa: CASSFSGDYNEQFF; CDR3nt: TGTGCCAGCAGCTTTAGCGGGGATTACAATGAGCAGTTCTTC
j_gene: TRBJ1-2; v_gene: TRBV28; d_gene: .; abundance: .; CDR3aa: CASSSTGLGYTF; CDR3nt: TGTGCCAGCAGTTCCACAGGGCTCGGCTACACCTTC
j_gene: TRBJ1-5; v_gene: TRBV24-1; d_gene: .; abundance: .; CDR3aa: CATSDLHGSNQPQHF; CDR3nt: TGTGCCACCAGTGATTTGCACGGTAGCAATCAGCCCCAGCATTTT
j_gene: TRBJ1-4; v_gene: TRBV19; d_gene: .; abundance: .; CDR3aa: CASSITQGEKLFF; CDR3nt: TGTGCCAGTAGTATTACGCAGGGGGAAAAACTGTTTTTT
j_gene: TRBJ1-1; v_gene: TRBV9; d_gene: .; abundance: .; CDR3aa: CASSDRAMNTEAFF; CDR3nt: TGTGCCAGCAGCGACAGGGCCATGAACACTGAAGCTTTCTTT
j_gene: TRBJ1-1; v_gene: TRBV19; d_gene: TRBD1; abundance: .; CDR3aa: CASSIGQGHPEAFF; CDR3nt: TGTGCCAGTAGTATCGGACAGGGGCACCCCGAAGCTTTCTTT
j_gene: TRBJ2-1; v_gene: TRBV3-1/TRBV3-2; d_gene: TRBD2; abundance: .; CDR3aa: CASSLALAGGRNEQFF; CDR3nt: TGTGCCAGCAGCCTGGCCTTAGCGGGAGGTAGAAATGAGCAGTTCTTC
j_gene: TRBJ2-1; v_gene: TRBV3-1/TRBV3-2; d_gene: .; abundance: .; CDR3aa: CASRWGDPNPGEQFF; CDR3nt: TGTGCCAGCAGGTGGGGGGATCCCAACCCGGGTGAGCAGTTCTTC
j_gene: TRBJ1-2; v_gene: TRBV7-9; d_gene: .; abundance: .; CDR3aa: CASSFGGQGSYGYTF; CDR3nt: TGTGCCAGCAGCTTCGGGGGTCAGGGTAGCTATGGCTACACCTTC
j_gene: TRBJ2-7; v_gene: TRBV5-1; d_gene: TRBD2; abundance: .; CDR3aa: CASSGGGSGSSYEQYF; CDR3nt: TGCGCCAGCAGCGGCGGCGGTAGCGGGAGTTCCTACGAGCAGTACTTC
j_gene: TRBJ2-1; v_gene: TRBV28; d_gene: TRBD2; abundance: .; CDR3aa: CASSFTSGGTNNEQFF; CDR3nt: TGTGCCAGCAGTTTTACTAGCGGGGGGACGAACAATGAGCAGTTCTTC
j_gene: TRBJ1-2; v_gene: TRBV16; d_gene: .; abundance: .; CDR3aa: CASSQSSMVQGYTF; CDR3nt: TGTGCCAGCAGCCAATCGTCGATGGTTCAGGGCTACACCTTC
j_gene: TRBJ1-5; v_gene: TRBV28; d_gene: TRBD1; abundance: .; CDR3aa: CASLRGTLNQPQHF; CDR3nt: TGTGCCAGCCTCAGGGGGACCCTTAATCAGCCCCAGCATTTT
j_gene: TRBJ1-1; v_gene: TRBV28; d_gene: .; abundance: .; CDR3aa: CASSQTTNTEAFF; CDR3nt: TGTGCCAGCAGCCAGACAACGAACACTGAAGCTTTCTTT
j_gene: TRBJ2-7; v_gene: TRBV6-8; d_gene: TRBD2; abundance: .; CDR3aa: CARGYSGTTYEQYF; CDR3nt: TGTGCCAGGGGGTATAGCGGGACCACCTACGAGCAGTACTTC
j_gene: TRBJ2-3; v_gene: TRBV27; d_gene: TRBD1; abundance: .; CDR3aa: CASSSGTGLSDTQYF; CDR3nt: TGTGCCAGCAGTTCCGGGACAGGTTTGTCAGATACGCAGTATTTT
j_gene: TRBJ2-7; v_gene: TRBV4-1; d_gene: .; abundance: .; CDR3aa: CASSTRGSYEQYF; CDR3nt: TGCGCCAGCAGCACTAGGGGGTCCTACGAGCAGTACTTC